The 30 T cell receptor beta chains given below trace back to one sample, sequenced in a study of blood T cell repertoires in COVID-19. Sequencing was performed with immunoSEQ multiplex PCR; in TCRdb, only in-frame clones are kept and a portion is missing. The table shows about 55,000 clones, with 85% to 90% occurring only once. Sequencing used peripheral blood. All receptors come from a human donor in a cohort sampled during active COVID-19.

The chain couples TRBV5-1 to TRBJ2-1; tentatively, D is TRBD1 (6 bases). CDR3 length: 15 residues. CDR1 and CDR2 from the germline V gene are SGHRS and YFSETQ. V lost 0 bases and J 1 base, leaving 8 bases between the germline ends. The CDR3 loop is CASSLGGGSYNEQFF. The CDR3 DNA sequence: TGCGCCAGCAGCTTGGGAGGGGGATCCTACAATGAGCAGTTCTTC. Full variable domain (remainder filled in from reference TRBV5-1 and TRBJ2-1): KAGVTQTPRYLIKTRGQQVTLSCSPISGHRSVSWYQQTPGQGLQFLFEYFSETQRNKGNFPGRFSGRQFSNSRSEMNVSTLELGDSALYLCASSLGGGSYNEQFFGPGTRLTVL.

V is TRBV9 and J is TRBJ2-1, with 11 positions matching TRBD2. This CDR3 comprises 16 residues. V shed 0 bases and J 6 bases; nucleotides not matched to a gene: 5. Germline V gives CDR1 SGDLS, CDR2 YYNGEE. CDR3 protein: CASSVVGLAALNEQFF. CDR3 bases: TGTGCCAGCAGCGTAGTGGGACTAGCGGCGCTCAATGAGCAGTTCTTC.

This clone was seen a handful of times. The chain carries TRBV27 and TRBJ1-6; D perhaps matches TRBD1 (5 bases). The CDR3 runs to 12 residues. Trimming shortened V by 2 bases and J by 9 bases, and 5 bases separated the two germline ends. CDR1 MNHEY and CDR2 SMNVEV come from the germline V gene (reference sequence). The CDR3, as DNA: TGTGCCAGCAGTTTAAGGGGTTCACCCCTCCACTTT. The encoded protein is CASSLRGSPLHF.

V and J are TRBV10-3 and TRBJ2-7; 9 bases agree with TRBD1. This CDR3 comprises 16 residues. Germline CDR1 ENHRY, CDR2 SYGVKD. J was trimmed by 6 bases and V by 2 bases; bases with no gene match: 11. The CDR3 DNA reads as TGTGCCATCAGTGAGCGAGTGGGAAACAGGGGGCCCGAGCAGTACTTC. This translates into CAISERVGNRGPEQYF.

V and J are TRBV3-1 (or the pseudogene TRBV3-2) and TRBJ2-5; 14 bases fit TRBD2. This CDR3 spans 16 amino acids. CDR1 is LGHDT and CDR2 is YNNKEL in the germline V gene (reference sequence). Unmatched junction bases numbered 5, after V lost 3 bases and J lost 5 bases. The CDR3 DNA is TGTGCCAGCAGCCAGGGGACTAGCGGGAGCGGGGAGACCCAGTACTTC. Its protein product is CASSQGTSGSGETQYF.

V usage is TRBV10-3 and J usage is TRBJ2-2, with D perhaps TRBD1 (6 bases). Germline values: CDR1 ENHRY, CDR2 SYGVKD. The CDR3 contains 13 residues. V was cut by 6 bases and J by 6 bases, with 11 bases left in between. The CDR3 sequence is CAIRTGSAGELFF. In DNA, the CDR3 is TGTGCCATCAGAACAGGGAGCGCCGGGGAGCTGTTTTTT.

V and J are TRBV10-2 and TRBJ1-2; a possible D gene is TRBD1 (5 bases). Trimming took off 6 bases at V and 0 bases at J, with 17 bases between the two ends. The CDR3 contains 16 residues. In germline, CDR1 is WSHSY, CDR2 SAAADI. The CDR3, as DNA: TGCGCCAGCAGCCCATACCCGACAGAGACTAACTATGGCTACACCTTC. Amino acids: CASSPYPTETNYGYTF.

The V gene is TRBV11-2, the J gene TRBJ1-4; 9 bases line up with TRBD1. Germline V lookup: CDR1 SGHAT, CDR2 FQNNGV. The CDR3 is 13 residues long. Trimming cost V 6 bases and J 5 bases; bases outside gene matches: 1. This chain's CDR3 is CASRDRGNEKLFF. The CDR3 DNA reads TGTGCCAGCAGGGACAGGGGAAATGAAAAACTGTTTTTT.

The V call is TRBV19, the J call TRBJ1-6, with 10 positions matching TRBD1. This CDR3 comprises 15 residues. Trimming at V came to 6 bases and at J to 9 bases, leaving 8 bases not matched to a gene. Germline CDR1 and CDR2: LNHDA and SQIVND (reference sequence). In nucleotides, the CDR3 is TGTGCCAGTAGGGGCCACCGGGACAGGGGTTCACCCCTCCACTTT. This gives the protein CASRGHRDRGSPLHF.

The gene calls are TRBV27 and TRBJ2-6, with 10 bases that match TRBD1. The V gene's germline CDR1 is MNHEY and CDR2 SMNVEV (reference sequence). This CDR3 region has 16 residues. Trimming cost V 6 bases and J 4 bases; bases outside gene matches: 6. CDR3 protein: CASSPGQGTGANVLTF. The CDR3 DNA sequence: TGTGCCAGCAGCCCGGGACAGGGGACCGGGGCCAACGTCCTGACTTTC.

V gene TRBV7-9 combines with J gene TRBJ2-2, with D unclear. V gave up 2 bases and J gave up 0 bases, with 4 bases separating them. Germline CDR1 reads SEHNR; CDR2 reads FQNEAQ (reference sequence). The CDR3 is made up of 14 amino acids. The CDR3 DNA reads TGTGCCAGCAGCTTAACGGCGAACACCGGGGAGCTGTTTTTT. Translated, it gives CASSLTANTGELFF.

The CDR3 reads CASSPRQAGTGELFF. CDR3 DNA sequence: TGTGCCAGCAGCCCTCGACAGGCGGGCACCGGGGAGCTGTTTTTT. The chain has TRBV7-9 and TRBJ2-2, with a weak D call TRBD1 (6 bases). Trimming took off 5 bases at V and 4 bases at J, with 14 bases between the two ends. From germline, CDR1 is SEHNR and CDR2 FQNEAQ (reference sequence). The CDR3 runs to 15 residues.

DNA of the CDR3: TGTGCCACCAGTGATCCAGGACAGCTCAATCAGCCCCAGCATTTT. Its protein is CATSDPGQLNQPQHF. The chain links TRBV24-1 to TRBJ1-5, with D maybe TRBD1 (6 bases). Per germline, CDR1 KGHDR and CDR2 SFDVKD. This CDR3 is 15 amino acids long. V dropped 3 bases and J dropped 3 bases, with 11 bases sitting between them.

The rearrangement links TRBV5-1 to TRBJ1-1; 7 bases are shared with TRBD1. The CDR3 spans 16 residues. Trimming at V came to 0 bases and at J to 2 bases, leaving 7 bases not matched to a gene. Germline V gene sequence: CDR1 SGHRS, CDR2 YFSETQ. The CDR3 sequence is CASSLERGQINTEAFF. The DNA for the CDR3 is TGCGCCAGCAGCTTGGAAAGGGGACAGATAAACACTGAAGCTTTCTTT.

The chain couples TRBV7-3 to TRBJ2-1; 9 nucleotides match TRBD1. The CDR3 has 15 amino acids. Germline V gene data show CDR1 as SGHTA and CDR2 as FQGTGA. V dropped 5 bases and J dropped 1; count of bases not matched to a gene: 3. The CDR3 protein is CASSEGQGSYNEQFF. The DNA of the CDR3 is TGTGCCAGCAGCGAGGGACAGGGTTCCTACAATGAGCAGTTCTTC.

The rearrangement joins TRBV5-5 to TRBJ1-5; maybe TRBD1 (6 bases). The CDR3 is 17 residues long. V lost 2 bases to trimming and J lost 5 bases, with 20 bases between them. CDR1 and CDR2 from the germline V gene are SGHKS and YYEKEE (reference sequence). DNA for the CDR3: TGTGCCAGCAGCTTACGTAGGGGGGGACCCAGGGATCAGCCCCAGCATTTT. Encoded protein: CASSLRRGGPRDQPQHF. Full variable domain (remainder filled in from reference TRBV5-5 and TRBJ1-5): DAGVTQSPTHLIKTRGQQVTLRCSPISGHKSVSWYQQVLGQGPQFIFQYYEKEERGRGNFPDRFSARQFPNYSSELNVNALLLGDSALYLCASSLRRGGPRDQPQHFGDGTRLSIL.

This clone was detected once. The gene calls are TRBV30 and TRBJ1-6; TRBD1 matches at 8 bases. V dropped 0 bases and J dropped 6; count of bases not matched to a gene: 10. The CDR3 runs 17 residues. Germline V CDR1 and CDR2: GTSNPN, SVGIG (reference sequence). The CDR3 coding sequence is TGTGCCTGGAGTGTACGGGACAGGCCTACATTTAATTCACCCCTCCACTTT. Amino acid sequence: CAWSVRDRPTFNSPLHF.

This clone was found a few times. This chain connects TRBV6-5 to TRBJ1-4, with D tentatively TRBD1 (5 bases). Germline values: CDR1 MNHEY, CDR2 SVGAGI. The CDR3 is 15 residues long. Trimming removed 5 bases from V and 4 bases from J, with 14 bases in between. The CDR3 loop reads CASSPWGVINEKLFF. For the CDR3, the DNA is TGTGCCAGCAGTCCCTGGGGGGTCATTAATGAAAAACTGTTTTTT.

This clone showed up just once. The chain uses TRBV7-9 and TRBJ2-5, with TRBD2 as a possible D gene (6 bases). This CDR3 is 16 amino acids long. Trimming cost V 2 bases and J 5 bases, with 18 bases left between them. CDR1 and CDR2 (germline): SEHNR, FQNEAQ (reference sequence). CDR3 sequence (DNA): TGTGCCAGCAGCTTAAAAGTGGTAGCAGGGAGGGAGACCCAGTACTTC. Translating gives CASSLKVVAGRETQYF. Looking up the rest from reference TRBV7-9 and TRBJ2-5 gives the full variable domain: DTGVSQNPRHKITKRGQNVTFRCDPISEHNRLYWYRQTLGQGPEFLTYFQNEAQLEKSRLLSDRFSAERPKGSFSTLEIQRTEQGDSAMYLCASSLKVVAGRETQYFGPGTRLLVL.

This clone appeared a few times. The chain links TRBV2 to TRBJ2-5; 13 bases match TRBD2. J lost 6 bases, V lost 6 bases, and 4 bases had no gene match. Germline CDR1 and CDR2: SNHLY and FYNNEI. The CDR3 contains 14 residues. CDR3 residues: CASRLAGGLQTQYF. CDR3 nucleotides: TGTGCCAGCAGACTAGCGGGGGGGCTGCAGACCCAGTACTTC.

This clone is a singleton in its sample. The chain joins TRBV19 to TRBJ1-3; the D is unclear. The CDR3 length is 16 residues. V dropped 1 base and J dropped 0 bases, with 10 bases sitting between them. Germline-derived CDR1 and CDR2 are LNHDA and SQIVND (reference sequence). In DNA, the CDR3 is TGTGCCAGTAGTATAGTGGCGGGCGACTCTGGAAACACCATATATTTT. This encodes CASSIVAGDSGNTIYF.

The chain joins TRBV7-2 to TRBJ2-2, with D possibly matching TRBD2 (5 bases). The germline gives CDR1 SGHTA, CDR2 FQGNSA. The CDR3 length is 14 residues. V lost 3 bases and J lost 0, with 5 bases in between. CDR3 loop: CASSLGANTGELFF. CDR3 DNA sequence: TGTGCCAGCAGCTTGGGAGCGAACACCGGGGAGCTGTTTTTT.

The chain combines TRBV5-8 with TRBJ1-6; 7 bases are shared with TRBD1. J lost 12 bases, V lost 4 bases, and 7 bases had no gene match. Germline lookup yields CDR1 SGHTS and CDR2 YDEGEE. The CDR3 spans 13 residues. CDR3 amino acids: CASSQQGTLPLHF. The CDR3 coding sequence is TGTGCCAGCAGCCAACAGGGGACCCTACCCCTCCACTTT. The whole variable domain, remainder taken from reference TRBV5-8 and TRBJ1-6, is EAGVTQSPTHLIKTRGQQATLRCSPISGHTSVYWYQQALGLGLQFLLWYDEGEERNRGNFPPRFSGRQFPNYSSELNVNALELEDSALYLCASSQQGTLPLHFGNGTRLTVT.

For the CDR3, the DNA is TGCGCCAGCAGCTATAGGGACAGGGGAAACACTGAAGCTTTCTTT. Translated: CASSYRDRGNTEAFF. V gene TRBV5-1 combines with J gene TRBJ1-1; 10 bases match TRBD1. The V segment lost 3 bases and the J segment 2 bases; nucleotides outside the gene matches: 4. The germline CDR1 and CDR2 sequences are SGHRS and YFSETQ. The CDR3 loop spans 15 amino acids.

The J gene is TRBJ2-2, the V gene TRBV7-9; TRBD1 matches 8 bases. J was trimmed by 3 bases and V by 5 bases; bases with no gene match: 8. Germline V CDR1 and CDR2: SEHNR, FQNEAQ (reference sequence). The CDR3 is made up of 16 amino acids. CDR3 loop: CASSILQGVYTGELFF. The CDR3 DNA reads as TGTGCCAGCAGCATTTTACAGGGGGTATACACCGGGGAGCTGTTTTTT.

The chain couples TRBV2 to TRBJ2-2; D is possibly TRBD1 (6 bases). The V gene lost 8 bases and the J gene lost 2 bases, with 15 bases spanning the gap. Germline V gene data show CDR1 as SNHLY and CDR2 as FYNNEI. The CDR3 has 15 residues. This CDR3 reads CASLRTASNTGELFF. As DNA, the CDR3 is TGTGCCAGCTTAAGGACAGCAAGTAACACCGGGGAGCTGTTTTTT. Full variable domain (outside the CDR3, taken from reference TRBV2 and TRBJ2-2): EPEVTQTPSHQVTQMGQEVILRCVPISNHLYFYWYRQILGQKVEFLVSFYNNEISEKSEIFDDQFSVERPDGSNFTLKIRSTKLEDSAMYFCASLRTASNTGELFFGEGSRLTVL.

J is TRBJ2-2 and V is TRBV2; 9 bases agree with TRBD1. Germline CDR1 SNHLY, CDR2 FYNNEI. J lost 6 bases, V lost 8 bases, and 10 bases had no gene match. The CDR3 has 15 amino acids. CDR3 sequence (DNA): TGTGCCAGCGGTGCCGGGACAGGGATGGCCGGGGAGCTGTTTTTT. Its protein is CASGAGTGMAGELFF.

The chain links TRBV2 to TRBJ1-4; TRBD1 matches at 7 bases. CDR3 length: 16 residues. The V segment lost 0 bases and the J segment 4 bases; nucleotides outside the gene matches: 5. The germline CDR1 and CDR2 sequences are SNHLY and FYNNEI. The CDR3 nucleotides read TGTGCCAGCAGTGAAGCGGAACAGGGGAATAATGAAAAACTGTTTTTT. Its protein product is CASSEAEQGNNEKLFF.

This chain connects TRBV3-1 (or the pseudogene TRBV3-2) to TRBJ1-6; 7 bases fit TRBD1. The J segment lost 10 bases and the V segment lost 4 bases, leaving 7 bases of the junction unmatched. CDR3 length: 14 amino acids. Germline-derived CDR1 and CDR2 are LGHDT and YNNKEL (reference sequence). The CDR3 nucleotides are TGTGCCAGCAGCCTCCGGACAGGCGCCTCACCCCTCCACTTT. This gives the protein CASSLRTGASPLHF.

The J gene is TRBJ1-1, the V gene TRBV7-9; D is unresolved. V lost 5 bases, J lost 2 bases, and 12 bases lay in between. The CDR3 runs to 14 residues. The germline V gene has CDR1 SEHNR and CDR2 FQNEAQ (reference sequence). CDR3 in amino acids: CASSQWRVNTEAFF. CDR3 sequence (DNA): TGTGCCAGCAGCCAGTGGAGGGTTAACACTGAAGCTTTCTTT.